The rows below give T cell receptor beta chains drawn from one sample of a study of shared clonotypes between healthy human individuals. Sequenced by immunoSEQ multiplex PCR; TCRdb stores in-frame clones only, minus some. The data hold more than 500,000 clones, with approximately 95% observed a single time. The specimen was naive CD8+ T cells sorted from blood. The receptor source for this set is a woman aged 25 to 39 in good health. CDR3s include the opening cysteine and the closing phenylalanine or tryptophan. The D gene is left open where the match is weak. Clone size is stated in some rows and not others, as once, few, many or a class when expanded.

clone size,V gene,J gene,D gene,CDR3 DNA,CDR3 protein
-,TRBV5-4,TRBJ1-2,TRBD1,TGTGCCAGCAGCTTCACAGGGGGCGGCTATGGCTACACCTTC,CASSFTGGGYGYTF
-,TRBV13,TRBJ2-7,-,TGTGCCAGCAGCAGCAGACCCAACCGTAACGAGCAGTACTTC,CASSSRPNRNEQYF
-,TRBV11-1,TRBJ2-1,TRBD2,TGTGCCAGCAGTTGGACTAGCGGGAGTGATGAGCAGTTCTTC,CASSWTSGSDEQFF
once,TRBV4-2,TRBJ2-7,TRBD2,TGTGCCAGCAGTATTACCGGGACTAGCGGGAGTTACGAGCAGTACTTC,CASSITGTSGSYEQYF
-,TRBV2,TRBJ2-1,-,TGTGCCAGCATCCGAGGAGGGGTACATGAGCAGTTCTTC,CASIRGGVHEQFF
-,TRBV13,TRBJ2-2,-,TGTGCCAGCAGGTCTGGGAGGTCAAACACCGGGGAGCTGTTTTTT,CASRSGRSNTGELFF
-,TRBV5-4,TRBJ2-2,-,TGTGCCAGCAGCGCAAGCCCCTTGGCCCACACCGGGGAGCTGTTTTTT,CASSASPLAHTGELFF
-,TRBV30,TRBJ2-3,-,TGTGCCTGGAGTGCCCCCGGGGACTGGGTGTTCACAGATACGCAGTATTTT,CAWSAPGDWVFTDTQYF
-,TRBV28,TRBJ1-2,TRBD1,TGTGCCAGCAGCTCTTTTGTAAGGGGGCACTCGGATGGCTACACCTTC,CASSSFVRGHSDGYTF
-,TRBV5-6,TRBJ1-5,-,TGTGCCAGCAGCTTGTCGGGGGCTCCGCTGCCCCAGCATTTT,CASSLSGAPLPQHF
once,TRBV28,TRBJ2-2,-,TGTGCCAGCAGTTCTCTAATGCGGGGAAACACCGGGGAGCTGTTTTTT,CASSSLMRGNTGELFF
-,TRBV5-1,TRBJ1-1,TRBD1,TGCGCCAGCAGTACAGGGGGCTCCCCGGAGACTGAAGCTTTCTTT,CASSTGGSPETEAFF
-,TRBV27,TRBJ2-2,TRBD2,TGTGCCAGCAGTTTATCGGAACTAGCGGGACCCAACGGGGAGCTGTTTTTT,CASSLSELAGPNGELFF
-,TRBV13,TRBJ2-7,TRBD2,TGTGCCAGCAGCCCCGGGCTAGCGGGGGCCTACGAGCAGTACTTC,CASSPGLAGAYEQYF
-,TRBV4-1,TRBJ2-1,TRBD1,TGCGCCAGCAGCCCAAGACAGGGGGCGGACAATGAGCAGTTCTTC,CASSPRQGADNEQFF
once,TRBV13,TRBJ2-1,-,TGTGCCAGCAGCCTGACGGAGCGGCGTAATGAGCAGTTCTTC,CASSLTERRNEQFF
-,TRBV27,TRBJ2-7,-,TGTGCCAGCAGTTTCTCCGGGGTTGGGGGCGAGCAGTACTTC,CASSFSGVGGEQYF
-,TRBV27,TRBJ1-5,-,TGTGCCAGCAGTTTATGGCACAGCACAGATCAGCCCCAGCATTTT,CASSLWHSTDQPQHF
-,TRBV5-1,TRBJ1-1,-,TGCGCCAGCAGCGCGACAGGATACACTGAAGCTTTCTTT,CASSATGYTEAFF
-,TRBV5-4,TRBJ2-7,-,TGTGCCAGCAGCGCTAGCAGCGGCGAGCAGTACTTC,CASSASSGEQYF
-,TRBV6-6,TRBJ2-1,-,TGTGCCAGCAGTTACGTTAAGTGGCATGAGCAGTTCTTC,CASSYVKWHEQFF
-,TRBV5-4,TRBJ2-7,TRBD2,TGTGCCAGTTCTAGCGGGAGATCTTACGAGCAGTACTTC,CASSSGRSYEQYF
-,TRBV5-8,TRBJ2-1,-,TGTGCCAGCAGCTACCTGTTGGACAGAGACAATGAGCAGTTCTTC,CASSYLLDRDNEQFF
-,TRBV9,TRBJ1-1,TRBD1,TGTGCCAGCAACACAGGGGGAACTGAAGCTTTCTTT,CASNTGGTEAFF
-,TRBV5-1,TRBJ2-3,-,TGCGCCAGCAGCTTGGTGGCCGCTTCAGGCACAGATACGCAGTATTTT,CASSLVAASGTDTQYF
-,TRBV6-5,TRBJ2-7,-,TGTGCCAGCAGTTACTTGGAGGGACCACCTAACGAGCAGTACTTC,CASSYLEGPPNEQYF
once,TRBV7-6,TRBJ2-1,TRBD2,TGTGCCAGCAGCCGATGGACTAGCGGGGAACGGAATGAGCAGTTCTTC,CASSRWTSGERNEQFF
-,TRBV7-2,TRBJ1-3,-,TGTGCCAGCAGCTTATTTGACTCTGGAAACACCATATATTTT,CASSLFDSGNTIYF
-,TRBV27,TRBJ2-1,-,TGTGCCAGCAGTTTATCGAGGCTCTACAATGAGCAGTTCTTC,CASSLSRLYNEQFF
-,TRBV7-8,TRBJ1-5,-,TGTGCCAGCAGCCCGACAATTTATGATTTTTATGGTCAGCCCCAGCATTTT,CASSPTIYDFYGQPQHF
-,TRBV5-1,TRBJ2-7,-,TGCGCCAGCAGCTTAGGGAGCCCCGACGAGCAGTACTTC,CASSLGSPDEQYF
-,TRBV6-5,TRBJ2-7,-,TGTGCCAGCAGCCGACAGTGGCGGAACGAGCAGTACTTC,CASSRQWRNEQYF
-,TRBV7-4,TRBJ2-2,-,TGTGCCAGCAGCCCTTCTCGAGGGCCACCCGGGGAGCTGTTTTTT,CASSPSRGPPGELFF
-,TRBV7-8,TRBJ2-3,TRBD2,TGTGCCAGCAGCTACCCCCTAGCGGGAGTCACAGATACGCAGTATTTT,CASSYPLAGVTDTQYF
-,TRBV9,TRBJ2-2,-,TGTGCCAGCAGCGAGACCGGGGAGCTGTTTTTT,CASSETGELFF
-,TRBV4-1,TRBJ1-6,-,TGCGCCAGCAGCCAAGCGGGGGTTTGGAATTCACCCCTCCACTTT,CASSQAGVWNSPLHF
-,TRBV27,TRBJ1-4,TRBD1,TGTGCCAGCAGTTCCGACAGGGGTGCGGGGGGTGAAAAACTGTTTTTT,CASSSDRGAGGEKLFF
-,TRBV19,TRBJ2-2,-,TGTGCCAGTAGACTTTTAGGGACCGGGGAGCTGTTTTTT,CASRLLGTGELFF
-,TRBV28,TRBJ2-4,-,TGTGCCAGCAGACCCTATCCGGGGGACGGAACCAAAAACATTCAGTACTTC,CASRPYPGDGTKNIQYF
-,TRBV7-8,TRBJ2-1,-,TGTGCCAGCAGCCTCCTAGCGCAAAGCTCCTACAATGAGCAGTTCTTC,CASSLLAQSSYNEQFF
-,TRBV7-7,TRBJ2-7,-,TGTGCCAGCAGCCCGGGGGAGAGCTACGAGCAGTACTTC,CASSPGESYEQYF
-,TRBV28,TRBJ2-3,-,TGTGCCAGCAGACCAATCAGTTTAAGCACAGATACGCAGTATTTT,CASRPISLSTDTQYF
-,TRBV7-6,TRBJ2-7,-,TGTGCCAGCAGCTACGGCGGTGGTACTTTTGGGGAGCAGTACTTC,CASSYGGGTFGEQYF
-,TRBV30,TRBJ2-7,-,TGTGCCTGGAGTGTAGTGAGTTCCTCCTACGAGCAGTACTTC,CAWSVVSSSYEQYF
-,TRBV27,TRBJ2-1,TRBD2,TGTGCCAGCAGTTTAAGGCGGGAGGGCCTGAATGAGCAGTTCTTC,CASSLRREGLNEQFF
-,TRBV4-1,TRBJ1-3,-,TGCGCCAGCCGACCCGTGGGGCCTGGAAACACCATATATTTT,CASRPVGPGNTIYF
-,TRBV5-5,TRBJ2-7,-,TGTGCCAGCAGCTGGGGCCTTCTCTACGAGCAGTACTTC,CASSWGLLYEQYF
-,TRBV19,TRBJ1-5,-,TGTGCCAGTAGTATAGGTGGGGATGGACAGCCCCAGCATTTT,CASSIGGDGQPQHF
-,TRBV5-1,TRBJ2-1,-,TGCGCCAGCAGCTTGGGGGATCTCACAATGTATGAGCAGTTCTTC,CASSLGDLTMYEQFF
-,TRBV6-1,TRBJ2-5,-,TGTGCCAGCAGTAGATCAGGAGAGACCCAGTACTTC,CASSRSGETQYF
-,TRBV27,TRBJ1-2,TRBD1,TGTGCCAGCAAACAAGGACAGGGCGGACTCCGTGGCTACACCTTC,CASKQGQGGLRGYTF
once,TRBV9,TRBJ1-6,-,TGTGCCAGCAGCGTAGCAGGGAATAATTCACCCCTCCACTTT,CASSVAGNNSPLHF
-,TRBV6-5,TRBJ2-7,-,TGTGCCAGCAGTTACTCGATTGGGCCCCGGGCCTACGAGCAGTACTTC,CASSYSIGPRAYEQYF
-,TRBV6-5,TRBJ1-5,-,TGTGCCAGCAGCGTGGACAGTTTTAGCAATCAGCCCCAGCATTTT,CASSVDSFSNQPQHF
-,TRBV29-1,TRBJ2-3,TRBD1,TGCAGCGCAGATACGACAGGGGTCACAGATACGCAGTATTTT,CSADTTGVTDTQYF
-,TRBV7-3,TRBJ2-7,TRBD1,TGTGCCAGCAGCTTCGTGACAGGGTCGGACGAGCAGTACTTC,CASSFVTGSDEQYF
-,TRBV4-2,TRBJ1-1,TRBD1,TGTGCCAGCAGTCAAGCCCGACAGGGAACTGAAGCTTTCTTT,CASSQARQGTEAFF
-,TRBV19,TRBJ2-1,TRBD2,TGTGCCAGTAGTATATATGGGACTAGCGGGTCTGGGCAGTTCTTC,CASSIYGTSGSGQFF
-,TRBV2,TRBJ1-5,-,TGTGCCAGCAGTGAGGCGGGGGGCTATCAGCCCCAGCATTTT,CASSEAGGYQPQHF
-,TRBV4-1,TRBJ2-7,TRBD2,TGCGCCAGCAGCCAACAAGCGGGAGAGGGATACGAGCAGTACTTC,CASSQQAGEGYEQYF